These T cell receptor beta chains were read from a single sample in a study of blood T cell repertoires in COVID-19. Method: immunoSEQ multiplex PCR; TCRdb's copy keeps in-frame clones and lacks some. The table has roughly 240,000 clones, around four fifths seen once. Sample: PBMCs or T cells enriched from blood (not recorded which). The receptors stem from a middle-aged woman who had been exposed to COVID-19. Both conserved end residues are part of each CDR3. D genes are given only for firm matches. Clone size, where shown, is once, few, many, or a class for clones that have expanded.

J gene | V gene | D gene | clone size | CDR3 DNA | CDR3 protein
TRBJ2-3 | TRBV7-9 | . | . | TGTGCCAGCAGCCCAAGGACAGCAGATACGCAGTATTTT | CASSPRTADTQYF
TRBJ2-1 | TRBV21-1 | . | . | TGTGCCAGCAGCAAGCCCCGGAGCGGGGGAAGTGTTGAGCAGTTCTTC | CASSKPRSGGSVEQFF
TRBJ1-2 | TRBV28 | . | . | TGTGCCAGCAGTTTATTTGTGGGGGGGAGGGATGGCTACACCTTC | CASSLFVGGRDGYTF
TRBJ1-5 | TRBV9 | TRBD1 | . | TGTGCCAGCAGCGTAGATCAGGGGGTAGGACAGCCCCAGCATTTT | CASSVDQGVGQPQHF
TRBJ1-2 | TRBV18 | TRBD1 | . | TGTGCCAGCTCGCCAACTTCCGGGACAGATGGCTACACCTTC | CASSPTSGTDGYTF
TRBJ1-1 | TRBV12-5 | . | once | TGTGCTAGTGGCTATTTTACAGGAGAGGACACTGAAGCTTTCTTT | CASGYFTGEDTEAFF
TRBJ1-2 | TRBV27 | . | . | . | CASSWARGSTEVSTF
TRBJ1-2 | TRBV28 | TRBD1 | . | TGTGCCAGCAGTTCAGGACAGGGGCCCAACTATGGCTACACCTTC | CASSSGQGPNYGYTF
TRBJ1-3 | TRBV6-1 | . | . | TGTGCCAGCAGTGAACAGGGGTTTGGAAACACCATATATTTT | CASSEQGFGNTIYF
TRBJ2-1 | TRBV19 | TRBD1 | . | TGTGCCAGTAGTTCCTCCGGGACAGGGGCTATCAATGAGCAGTTCTTC | CASSSSGTGAINEQFF
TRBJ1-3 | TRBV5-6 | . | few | TGTGCCAGCAGCTTGAACATTCCAAACACCATATATTTT | CASSLNIPNTIYF
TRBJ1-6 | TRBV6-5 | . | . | TGTGCCAGCAGTTACGCAGCAGCGGGTAATTCACCCCTCCACTTT | CASSYAAAGNSPLHF
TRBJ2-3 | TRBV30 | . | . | TGTGCCTGGAGTGTACAGGTTTCCTGGACCCTCGATACGCAGTATTTT | CAWSVQVSWTLDTQYF
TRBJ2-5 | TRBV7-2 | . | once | TGTGCCAGCAGCGTGGGGGCTCTTTCTAAGACCCAGTACTTC | CASSVGALSKTQYF
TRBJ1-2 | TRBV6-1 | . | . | TGTGCCAGCAGTGAAGGCGCAGGGAACTATGGCTACACCTTC | CASSEGAGNYGYTF
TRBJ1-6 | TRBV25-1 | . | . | TGTGCCAGCAGTGATGATGGGGGCAATTCACCCCTCCACTTT | CASSDDGGNSPLHF
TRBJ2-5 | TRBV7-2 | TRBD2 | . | TGTGCCAGCAGCTTAAGTAGCGGGGGGCCTGAGACCCAGTACTTC | CASSLSSGGPETQYF
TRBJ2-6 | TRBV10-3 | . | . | TGTGCCATCAGTGAGTCAGCGTTCTCTGGGGCCAACGTCCTGACTTTC | CAISESAFSGANVLTF
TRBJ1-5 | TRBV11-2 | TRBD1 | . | TGTGCCAGCAGCTTAAACAGGGGGCGTACTCAGCCCCAGCATTTT | CASSLNRGRTQPQHF
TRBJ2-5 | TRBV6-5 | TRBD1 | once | TGTGCCAGCCGCCGGGGACGACAGGGAGAGACCCAGTACTTC | CASRRGRQGETQYF
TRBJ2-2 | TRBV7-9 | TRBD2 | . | TGTGCCAGCAGAGTCCTGTTGGGACTAGCGGGGTCCGCAGGCGGGGAGCTGTTTTTT | CASRVLLGLAGSAGGELFF
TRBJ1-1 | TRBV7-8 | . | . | TGTGCCAGCAGCCAGATTATCTCATTGGGGGAGGCTACTGAAGCTTTCTTT | CASSQIISLGEATEAFF
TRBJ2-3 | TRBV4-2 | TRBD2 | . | TGTGCCAGCAGCCCTATCCTGACTATGGGCGGGGGGGCCATAGATACGCAGTATTTT | CASSPILTMGGGAIDTQYF
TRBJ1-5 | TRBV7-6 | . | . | TGTGCCAGCAGCACATCGGGGAATAGCAATCAGCCCCAGCATTTT | CASSTSGNSNQPQHF
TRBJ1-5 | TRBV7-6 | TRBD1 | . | TGTGCCAGCAGCTTAGCGGTTTTCGGGACAGGGGTGATTGGCAATCAGCCCCAGCATTTT | CASSLAVFGTGVIGNQPQHF
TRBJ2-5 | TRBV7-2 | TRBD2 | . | TGTGCCAGCAGCTTGCTGGGGGGAAGCGGGGAAGAGACCCAGTACTTC | CASSLLGGSGEETQYF
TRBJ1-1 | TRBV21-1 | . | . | TGTGCCAGCACCTCTTCTCAGGGTATCATGGTGAACACTGAAGCTTTCTTT | CASTSSQGIMVNTEAFF
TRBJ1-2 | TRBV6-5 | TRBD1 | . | TGTGCCAGCAGTTACTCGCAGGGGGCCTATGGCTACACCTTC | CASSYSQGAYGYTF
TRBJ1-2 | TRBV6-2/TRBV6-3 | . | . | TGTGCCAGCAGTTACCCCGGGGATAACTATGGCTACACCTTC | CASSYPGDNYGYTF
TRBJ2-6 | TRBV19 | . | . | TGTGCCAGTAGTATTCTTCGGGGTCCCTCCTCTGGGGCCAACGTCCTGACTTTC | CASSILRGPSSGANVLTF
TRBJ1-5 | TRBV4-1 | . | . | TGCGCCAGCAGCCAAAGCGCACTGGATAAGCCCCAGCATTTT | CASSQSALDKPQHF
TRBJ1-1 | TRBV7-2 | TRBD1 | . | TGTGCCAGCAGCGTGGACAGGGGGAACACTGAAGCTTTCTTT | CASSVDRGNTEAFF
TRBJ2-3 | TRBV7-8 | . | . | TGTGCCAGCAGCTTAGTGCCGGGGGGCACAGATACGCAGTATTTT | CASSLVPGGTDTQYF
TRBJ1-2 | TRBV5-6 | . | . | TGTGCCAGCAGCTTTAGGATCGACAGTAACTATGGCTACACCTTC | CASSFRIDSNYGYTF
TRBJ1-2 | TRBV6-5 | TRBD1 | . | TGTGCCAGCAAATCGACAGGGGCTAACTATGGCTACACCTTC | CASKSTGANYGYTF
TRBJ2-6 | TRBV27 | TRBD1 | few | TGTGCCAGCAGACCCCAGGGGGCTGGGGCCAACGTCCTGACTTTC | CASRPQGAGANVLTF
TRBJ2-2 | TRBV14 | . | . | TGTGCCAGCAGCCGGGACTGGAACACCGGGGAGCTGTTTTTT | CASSRDWNTGELFF
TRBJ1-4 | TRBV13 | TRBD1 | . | TGTGCCAGCAGCTTAGGTTCTGGACAGGGCGGTGAAAAACTGTTTTTT | CASSLGSGQGGEKLFF
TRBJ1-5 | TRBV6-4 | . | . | TGTGCCAGCAGTGCGGTTCATCAGCCCCAGCATTTT | CASSAVHQPQHF
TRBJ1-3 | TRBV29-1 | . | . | TGCAGCGTTGAAGATCCCGCTAAGGGGGGAAACACCATATATTTT | CSVEDPAKGGNTIYF
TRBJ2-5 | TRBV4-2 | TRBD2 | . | TGTGCCTCAAAGGGAGGGGATAGCTGGGGAGAGACCCAGTACTTC | CASKGGDSWGETQYF